These T cell receptor beta chains were read from a single sample in a study of T cell repertoires in cytomegalovirus infection. What these receptors recognize is not known. TCRdb re-called the reads with MiXCR, one entry per CDR3 protein. The data show about 830,000 distinct CDR3 sequences, about 30% seen once. This specimen consisted of cultured CD8+ T cells from PBMCs, obtained from culture after CMV antigen stimulation. The receptors come from a human donor in good health (CMV status not recorded). Some clones in this sample may be carry-over from other donors' samples. The CDR3 runs from the conserved cysteine through the conserved F or W. D genes are given only for firm matches. Only part of the rows carry a size: once, few, many, or a class if the clone is expanded.

clone_size d_call j_call v_call cdr3_aa cdr3_nt
. . TRBJ2-5 TRBV7-4 CASSLGDYQETQYF TGTGCCAGCAGCTTAGGTGACTACCAAGAGACCCAGTACTTC
many TRBD2 TRBJ2-3 TRBV27 CASSVLAGGSTDTQYF TGTGCCAGCAGTGTCCTGGCGGGGGGGAGCACAGATACGCAGTATTTT
. TRBD1 TRBJ2-5 TRBV2 CASDNRGQETQYF TGTGCCAGCGATAACAGGGGTCAAGAGACCCAGTACTTC
many . TRBJ2-7 TRBV6-1 CASSETVSYEQYF TGTGCCAGCAGTGAAACTGTCTCCTACGAGCAGTACTTC
once . TRBJ1-1 TRBV6-2/TRBV6-3 CASQRANEAFF TGTGCCAGCCAGAGGGCAAATGAAGCTTTCTTT
. . TRBJ1-1 TRBV4-1 CASSHLEAPNTEAFF TGTGCCAGCAGCCACCTCGAAGCGCCGAACACTGAAGCTTTCTTT
few . TRBJ2-7 TRBV27 CASRNHSDYEQYF TGTGCCAGCAGGAACCATTCGGACTACGAGCAGTACTTC
. . TRBJ2-1 TRBV28 CASSFHFEAHPYNEQFF TGTGCCAGCAGTTTTCATTTCGAGGCCCACCCCTACAATGAGCAGTTCTTC
many . TRBJ2-1 TRBV7-2 CASSSHGGVSSYNEQFF TGTGCCAGCAGCTCCCACGGCGGGGTGAGCTCCTACAATGAGCAGTTCTTC
. . TRBJ1-5 TRBV6-2/TRBV6-3 CASSAAGSNQPQHF TGTGCCAGCAGTGCGGCAGGCAGCAATCAGCCCCAGCATTTT
. TRBD1 TRBJ1-2 TRBV15 CATSVYRDRPLGYTF TGTGCCACCAGCGTCTATCGGGACAGGCCTCTAGGCTACACCTTC
. TRBD2 TRBJ2-5 TRBV7-9 CASSSRSGGSETQYF TGTGCCAGCAGCTCGCGTAGCGGGGGTTCGGAGACCCAGTACTTC
few . TRBJ2-7 TRBV27 CASSLGDTRPYEQYF TGTGCCAGCAGTTTGGGGGACACCCGTCCCTACGAGCAGTACTTC
. . TRBJ1-1 TRBV9 CASNPWGENTEAFF TGTGCCAGCAACCCGTGGGGGGAAAACACTGAAGCTTTCTTT
. . TRBJ1-1 TRBV7-9 CASKSRDFPTNTEAFF TGTGCCAGCAAGAGCAGGGATTTTCCCACTAACACTGAAGCTTTCTTT
. TRBD1 TRBJ2-7 TRBV7-6 CASSLGTGTGWYHEQYF TGTGCCAGCAGCTTAGGTACCGGGACAGGGTGGTACCACGAGCAGTACTTC
. . TRBJ1-5 TRBV20-1 CSAALYGDSNQPQHF TGCAGTGCGGCCCTCTACGGGGATAGCAATCAGCCCCAGCATTTT
. . TRBJ1-1 TRBV4-1 CASSQGITGDTEAFF TGCGCCAGCAGCCAAGGAATCACGGGGGACACTGAAGCTTTCTTT
many . TRBJ1-2 TRBV12-3/TRBV12-4 CASGPQGYYGYTF TGTGCCAGCGGCCCCCAGGGATACTATGGCTACACCTTC
many . TRBJ1-4 TRBV12-3/TRBV12-4 CASSPGWGSRATNEKLFF TGTGCCAGCAGTCCCGGGTGGGGTAGTAGGGCAACTAATGAAAAACTGTTTTTT
many . TRBJ2-1 TRBV7-6 CASSFRLGNEQFF TGTGCCAGCAGCTTTCGTTTGGGCAATGAGCAGTTCTTC
. . TRBJ1-4 TRBV12-3/TRBV12-4 CASSFNLGLGEKLFF TGTGCCAGCAGTTTTAATCTGGGGCTCGGCGAAAAACTGTTTTTT
once TRBD1 TRBJ1-6 TRBV28 CASRPDRGVSPLHF TGTGCCAGCAGACCTGACAGGGGGGTTTCACCCCTCCACTTT
. . TRBJ1-6 TRBV7-9 CASSLEWRQGLKSPLHF TGTGCCAGCAGCTTAGAATGGAGGCAGGGATTGAAGTCACCCCTCCACTTT